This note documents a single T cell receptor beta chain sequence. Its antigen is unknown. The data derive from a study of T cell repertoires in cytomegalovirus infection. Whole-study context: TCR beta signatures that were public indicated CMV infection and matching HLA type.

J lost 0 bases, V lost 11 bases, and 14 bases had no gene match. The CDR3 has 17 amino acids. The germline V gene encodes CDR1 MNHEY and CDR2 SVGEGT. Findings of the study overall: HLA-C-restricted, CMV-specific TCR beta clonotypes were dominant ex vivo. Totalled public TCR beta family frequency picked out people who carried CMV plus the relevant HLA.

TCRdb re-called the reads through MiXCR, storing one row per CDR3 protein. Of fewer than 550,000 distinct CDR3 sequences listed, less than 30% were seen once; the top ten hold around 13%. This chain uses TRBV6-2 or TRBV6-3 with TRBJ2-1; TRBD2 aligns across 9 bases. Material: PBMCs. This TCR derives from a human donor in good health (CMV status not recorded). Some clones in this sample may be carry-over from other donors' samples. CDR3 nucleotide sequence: TGTGCCGATTTCCTAGCGGGGAACAATTGCTCCTACAATGAGCAGTTCTTC. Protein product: CADFLAGNNCSYNEQFF.